The 32 T cell receptor beta chains below all came from one sample that was sequenced in a study of blood T cell repertoires in COVID-19. Libraries were prepared by immunoSEQ multiplex PCR; TCRdb keeps only in-frame clonotypes and omits some of them. The sample consists of almost 400,000 clones, roughly nine tenths of them appearing once. What was sequenced was PBMCs or T cells enriched from blood (not recorded which). The receptors were sampled from a woman under 40 who had recovered from COVID-19.

The CDR3 region has the DNA TGTGCCAGCAGCTTATTAAGTGGGCGCGAGGGTGAAAAACTGTTTTTT. Encoded protein: CASSLLSGREGEKLFF. The V gene is TRBV5-6, the J gene TRBJ1-4; D is uncertain. Germline CDR1 reads SGHDT; CDR2 reads YYEEEE. Trimming pared 2 bases from V and 7 bases from J, leaving 18 bases between. CDR3 length: 16 amino acids.

CDR3 protein: CASSLGPGLAGGIEQYF. CDR3 sequence (DNA): TGTGCCAGCAGCTTAGGTCCGGGACTAGCGGGAGGAATCGAGCAGTACTTC. This chain uses TRBV11-2 with TRBJ2-7; TRBD2 aligns across 15 bases. V was pared by 1 base and J by 6 bases, with 7 bases of the junction left unmatched. Germline-derived CDR1 and CDR2 are SGHAT and FQNNGV. CDR3 length equals 17 residues.

V and J are TRBV5-5 and TRBJ2-7; 8 bases are shared with TRBD1. This CDR3 spans 19 amino acids. The ends lost 0 bases at V and 1 base at J; junction bases unmatched: 15. The V gene's germline CDR1 is SGHKS and CDR2 YYEKEE (reference sequence). Written as DNA, the CDR3 is TGTGCCAGCAGCTTGGTACCCGGACAGGGCCAGTACAATTCCTACGAGCAGTACTTC. Amino acid sequence: CASSLVPGQGQYNSYEQYF.

The chain uses TRBV4-1 and TRBJ1-5, with D possibly being TRBD1 (5 bases). The CDR3 extends over 15 amino acids. V lost 1 base to trimming and J lost 7 bases, with 14 bases between them. The V gene's germline CDR1 is MGHRA and CDR2 YSYEKL. Here the CDR3 reads CASSQGERGGQPQHF. CDR3 DNA: TGCGCCAGCAGCCAAGGAGAAAGGGGAGGCCAGCCCCAGCATTTT.

The chain combines TRBV5-1 with TRBJ1-6, with D maybe TRBD1 (6 bases). Germline CDR1 and CDR2: SGHRS and YFSETQ. V was clipped by 1 base and J by 0 bases, with 8 bases between them. CDR3 length equals 16 residues. CDR3 bases: TGCGCCAGCAGCTTGACAGGGAGCTCCTATAATTCACCCCTCCACTTT. This gives the protein CASSLTGSSYNSPLHF.

The rearrangement joins TRBV9 to TRBJ2-7, with TRBD2 matching over 15 bases. Germline V gene sequence: CDR1 SGDLS, CDR2 YYNGEE. This CDR3 spans 15 amino acids. The trim removed 4 bases at V and 4 bases at J, leaving 3 bases unmatched. CDR3 DNA: TGTGCCAGCAGCTACGGGACTAGCGGGAGGTACGAGCAGTACTTC. Its protein product is CASSYGTSGRYEQYF.

The chain is built from TRBV12-3 or TRBV12-4 and TRBJ1-2; D not certain. This CDR3 is built from 12 residues. Trimming left V 5 bases short and J 4 bases short, with 8 bases between. The CDR3 nucleotides read TGTGCCAGCAGTCCATCAGTCTATGGCTACACCTTC. Protein: CASSPSVYGYTF.

V usage is TRBV6-5 and J usage is TRBJ2-7; D might be TRBD1 (6 bases). This CDR3 is built from 14 residues. Trimming stripped 2 bases from V and 9 bases from J, with 17 bases between. The germline CDR1 and CDR2 sequences are MNHEY and SVGAGI. CDR3 DNA: TGTGCCAGCAGTTACGACCGACACAGGGAGATGCAGTACTTC. Translation gives CASSYDRHREMQYF.

The chain uses TRBV4-3 and TRBJ1-2; D is ambiguous. Between the trimmed V and J ends, which lost 0 bases and 5 bases, there was a span of 10 bases. This CDR3 has 14 residues. The germline V gene has CDR1 LGHNA and CDR2 YSLEER. CDR3 nucleotide sequence: TGCGCCAGCAGCCAAGATTACGGTGGTTATGGCTACACCTTC. Its translation is CASSQDYGGYGYTF.

J is TRBJ2-1 and V is TRBV9, with D perhaps TRBD2 (6 bases). Germline V lookup: CDR1 SGDLS, CDR2 YYNGEE. The CDR3 totals 13 residues. V lost 2 bases, J lost 9 bases, and 12 bases lay in between. CDR3 coding DNA: TGTGCCAGCAGCGTGGAGGGGTTAGGTGAGCAGTTCTTC. Protein product: CASSVEGLGEQFF.

The chain is built from TRBV11-2 and TRBJ1-6; D gene uncertain. V gave up 5 bases and J gave up 0 bases, with 17 bases separating them. The CDR3 contains 18 residues. Germline loops: CDR1 SGHAT, CDR2 FQNNGV. The CDR3 reads CASSVRRGSSSYNSPLHF. For the CDR3, the DNA is TGTGCCAGCAGCGTCCGGCGGGGTTCAAGCTCCTATAATTCACCCCTCCACTTT. Full variable domain (rest looked up from reference TRBV11-2 and TRBJ1-6): EAGVAQSPRYKIIEKRQSVAFWCNPISGHATLYWYQQILGQGPKLLIQFQNNGVVDDSQLPKDRFSAERLKGVDSTLKIQPAKLEDSAVYLCASSVRRGSSSYNSPLHFGNGTRLTVT.

This chain joins TRBV30 and TRBJ2-5, with TRBD2 as a possible D gene (5 bases). The CDR3 is made up of 11 amino acids. Germline values: CDR1 GTSNPN, CDR2 SVGIG (reference sequence). V gave up 3 bases and J gave up 6 bases, with 8 bases separating them. Here the CDR3 DNA reads TGTGCCTGGAGAGGAGGAAAGACCCAGTACTTC. It encodes CAWRGGKTQYF.

This clone was seen a single time. The chain recombines TRBV3-1 (or the pseudogene TRBV3-2) with TRBJ1-2; D unresolved. From germline, CDR1 is LGHDT and CDR2 YNNKEL (reference sequence). The length of the CDR3 is 13 residues. Deletions cut 3 bases from V and 1 base from J, with 6 bases between. The CDR3 DNA follows: TGTGCCAGCAGCCAGGGGAGTAACTATGGCTACACCTTC. It encodes CASSQGSNYGYTF.

The CDR3 DNA reads TGTGCCAGCAACGATCGAGGGGAGCAGTACTTC. Its protein product is CASNDRGEQYF. V usage is TRBV11-1 and J usage is TRBJ2-7, with a possible D match to TRBD2 (5 bases). Trimming stripped 7 bases from V and 7 bases from J, with 11 bases between. Germline V CDR1 and CDR2: SGHAT, FQDESV (reference sequence). CDR3 size: 11 residues. The full variable domain, with the rest looked up from reference TRBV11-1 and TRBJ2-7, is EAEVAQSPRYKITEKSQAVAFWCDPISGHATLYWYRQILGQGPELLVQFQDESVVDDSQLPKDRFSAERLKGVDSTLKIQPAELGDSAMYLCASNDRGEQYFGPGTRLTVT.

The rearrangement joins TRBV5-1 to TRBJ2-7, with 8 bases aligning to TRBD1. The CDR3 spans 15 residues. Germline-derived CDR1 and CDR2 are SGHRS and YFSETQ. J gave up 5 bases and V 5 bases, and 12 bases lay outside the gene matches. The CDR3 region has the DNA TGCGCCAGCAGACGCCCCCAGGGGGCAATAGACGAGCAGTACTTC. The encoded protein is CASRRPQGAIDEQYF.

The chain is built from TRBV5-4 and TRBJ1-6; a weak D match, TRBD1 (6 bases). This CDR3 contains 18 residues. Trimming took 3 bases from V and 7 from J, leaving 23 bases between them. From germline, CDR1 is SGHNT and CDR2 YYREEE (reference sequence). CDR3 in DNA: TGTGCCAGCAGCTCGGGGGGAGCTCGGGGGGCAAGAAATTCACCCCTCCACTTT. Its protein product is CASSSGGARGARNSPLHF. Full variable domain (missing parts from reference TRBV5-4 and TRBJ1-6): ETGVTQSPTHLIKTRGQQVTLRCSSQSGHNTVSWYQQALGQGPQFIFQYYREEENGRGNFPPRFSGLQFPNYSSELNVNALELDDSALYLCASSSGGARGARNSPLHFGNGTRLTVT.

The chain recombines TRBV30 with TRBJ2-1, with TRBD2 matching over 8 bases. With 1 base clipped from V and 5 bases from J, the junction kept 13 bases outside the gene matches. In germline, CDR1 is GTSNPN, CDR2 SVGIG (reference sequence). This CDR3 has 17 amino acids. This chain's CDR3 is CAWSEKSPGLVNNEQFF. In nucleotides, the CDR3 is TGTGCCTGGAGTGAAAAGTCTCCGGGACTAGTGAACAATGAGCAGTTCTTC.

In DNA, the CDR3 is TGTGCCAGCAGCCAAGAACTACAACCTACCTTTGCGGCTTTCTTT. Protein: CASSQELQPTFAAFF. V and J are TRBV4-2 and TRBJ1-1; D ambiguous. This CDR3 is 15 amino acids long. Germline V gene sequence: CDR1 LGHNA, CDR2 YNFKEQ. V was pared by 0 bases and J by 11 bases, with 19 bases between.

The genes are TRBV9 and TRBJ2-1; maybe TRBD2 (5 bases). This CDR3 is 15 amino acids long. Germline lookup yields CDR1 SGDLS and CDR2 YYNGEE. Between the trimmed V and J ends, which lost 3 bases and 0 bases, there was a span of 10 bases. The CDR3 loop is CASSGPLGSYNEQFF. CDR3 bases: TGTGCCAGCAGCGGCCCACTAGGCTCCTACAATGAGCAGTTCTTC.

V is TRBV7-3 and J is TRBJ2-7; TRBD1 might be the D (6 bases). This CDR3 is built from 13 residues. Germline values: CDR1 SGHTA, CDR2 FQGTGA. V was clipped by 4 bases and J by 3 bases, with 10 bases between them. The CDR3 DNA sequence: TGTGCCAGCAGCTCGGACAGCGGCTACGAGCAGTACTTC. It translates to CASSSDSGYEQYF.

V usage is TRBV28 and J usage is TRBJ2-1, with a possible D match to TRBD1 (7 bases). There are 15 residues in the CDR3. The germline CDR1 and CDR2 sequences are MDHEN and SYDVKM. The germline V and J ends were trimmed by 3 bases and 14 bases, with 23 bases remaining between them. The CDR3 is CASSLVRAGQGVKFF. CDR3 DNA: TGTGCCAGCAGTTTGGTCCGGGCGGGGCAGGGGGTAAAGTTCTTC.

The V and J genes are TRBV5-1 and TRBJ2-7; 14 nucleotides line up with TRBD2. The germline V gene has CDR1 SGHRS and CDR2 YFSETQ. J gave up 0 bases and V 0 bases, and 2 bases lay outside the gene matches. CDR3 length: 17 amino acids. CDR3 in amino acids: CASSLVGTSGSSYEQYF. In DNA form, the CDR3 reads TGCGCCAGCAGCTTGGTGGGGACTAGCGGGAGCTCCTACGAGCAGTACTTC.

This clone was detected only once. The rearrangement links TRBV28 to TRBJ2-7, with TRBD2 matching over 9 bases. This CDR3 spans 16 amino acids. J was trimmed by 3 bases and V by 3 bases; bases with no gene match: 9. Germline V CDR1 and CDR2: MDHEN, SYDVKM. CDR3 region: CASSFLSLAGIYEQYF. The CDR3 DNA sequence: TGTGCCAGCAGTTTTTTGTCGCTAGCGGGAATCTACGAGCAGTACTTC.

V usage is TRBV5-6 and J usage is TRBJ1-1; D is possibly TRBD1 (5 bases). The V and J ends lost 5 bases and 6 bases respectively, with 14 bases between them. There are 13 residues in the CDR3. CDR1 and CDR2 from the germline V gene are SGHDT and YYEEEE. CDR3 nucleotide sequence: TGTGCCAGCAGTTCGCCGGACATCCCTGAAGCTTTCTTT. Translating gives CASSSPDIPEAFF. Full variable domain (missing parts from reference TRBV5-6 and TRBJ1-1): DAGVTQSPTHLIKTRGQQVTLRCSPKSGHDTVSWYQQALGQGPQFIFQYYEEEERQRGNFPDRFSGHQFPNYSSELNVNALLLGDSALYLCASSSPDIPEAFFGQGTRLTVV.

This clone was observed a handful of times. CDR3: CASSWGLQLPSGNTIYF. In DNA, the CDR3 is TGTGCCAGCAGCTGGGGACTGCAGCTCCCCTCTGGAAACACCATATATTTT. V usage is TRBV5-6 and J usage is TRBJ1-3; D is possibly TRBD1 (5 bases). V dropped 3 bases and J dropped 0 bases, with 16 bases sitting between them. Germline V gene sequence: CDR1 SGHDT, CDR2 YYEEEE. The CDR3 has 17 residues.

The V gene is TRBV19, the J gene TRBJ1-6; D gene ambiguous. V was clipped by 9 bases and J by 2 bases, with 11 bases between them. Germline V gene sequence: CDR1 LNHDA, CDR2 SQIVND (reference sequence). CDR3 length equals 14 residues. CDR3 nucleotide sequence: TGTGCCAGCGCTCAAGGAGCCTATAATTCACCCCTCCACTTT. Translation: CASAQGAYNSPLHF.

The V call is TRBV7-3, the J call TRBJ1-2; D might be TRBD1 (6 bases). The V and J ends lost 1 base and 6 bases respectively, with 9 bases between them. Germline CDR1 is SGHTA and CDR2 is FQGTGA. This CDR3 region has 13 residues. The CDR3 coding sequence is TGTGCCAGCAGCTTAAGGGGGGGCGATGGCTACACCTTC. It translates to CASSLRGGDGYTF.

This chain uses TRBV18 with TRBJ1-2; no definite D call. V dropped 0 bases and J dropped 0 bases, with 11 bases sitting between them. In germline, CDR1 is KGHSH, CDR2 LQKENI. The CDR3 is 16 residues long. CDR3 DNA: TGTGCCAGCTCACCACCTGGGTGGGCCCCTAACTATGGCTACACCTTC. Translation: CASSPPGWAPNYGYTF.

The J gene is TRBJ1-1, the V gene TRBV9; 7 bases fit TRBD1. The CDR3 extends over 16 amino acids. Unmatched junction bases numbered 15, after V lost 4 bases and J lost 6 bases. CDR1 is SGDLS and CDR2 is YYNGEE in the germline V gene. The CDR3 loop is CASSPEYLLRGPEAFF. The DNA for the CDR3 is TGTGCCAGCAGCCCCGAATATCTCCTTAGGGGGCCTGAAGCTTTCTTT.

This clone appeared once. The J gene is TRBJ2-2, the V gene TRBV10-1; D gene uncertain. V lost 3 bases and J 3 bases, leaving 14 bases between the germline ends. There are 16 residues in the CDR3. Germline V lookup: CDR1 WNHNN, CDR2 SYGVQD (reference sequence). The CDR3, as DNA: TGCGCCAGCAGTGATTTCGACGGGTCTTACACCGGGGAGCTGTTTTTT. Residues: CASSDFDGSYTGELFF.

This clone was recorded once. V usage is TRBV9 and J usage is TRBJ1-6, with 10 positions matching TRBD1. The V segment lost 3 bases and the J segment 2 bases; nucleotides outside the gene matches: 2. The CDR3 extends over 16 amino acids. Germline V gene data show CDR1 as SGDLS and CDR2 as YYNGEE. The CDR3 sequence is CASSETGGAYNSPLHF. CDR3 nucleotides: TGTGCCAGCAGCGAGACAGGGGGCGCCTATAATTCACCCCTCCACTTT.

V gene TRBV28 combines with J gene TRBJ2-7; 9 nucleotides line up with TRBD1. Germline assignment: CDR1 MDHEN and CDR2 SYDVKM. Unmatched junction bases numbered 14, after V lost 7 bases and J lost 7 bases. The CDR3 spans 15 residues. CDR3 in amino acids: CASTVPGQGHLEQYF. The CDR3, as DNA: TGTGCCAGCACTGTTCCGGGACAGGGTCATCTTGAGCAGTACTTC.